The 20 T cell receptor beta chains listed next were all sequenced from one sample in a study of OX40 agonist ivuxolimab in advanced cancers. Sequenced by immunoSEQ multiplex PCR; TCRdb stores in-frame clones only, minus some. Of some 70,000 clones in the sample, 70% to 90% are singletons; the top ten hold over 0.75%. Sequencing used CD4+ or CD8+ T cells sorted from blood, obtained in a trial of the OX40 agonist ivuxolimab. The receptors here all came from an adult with an advanced solid tumor such as melanoma, head and neck, liver or kidney cancer.

The V gene is TRBV18, the J gene TRBJ2-2, with D hard to call. Germline CDR1 is KGHSH and CDR2 is LQKENI. There are 15 residues in the CDR3. The V gene lost 2 bases and the J gene lost 4 bases, with 11 bases spanning the gap. The CDR3 region is CASSPSPGGTGELFF. The CDR3 DNA reads as TGTGCCAGCTCACCAAGCCCCGGCGGCACCGGGGAGCTGTTTTTT.

As to this clone: The same CDR3 is also encoded by other DNA sequences in this sample. This chain uses TRBV28 with TRBJ1-2; 7 bases are a match to TRBD1. Germline trimming cut 5 bases from V and 8 bases from J; bases unmatched to any gene: 11. The germline V gene has CDR1 MDHEN and CDR2 SYDVKM. The CDR3 extends over 14 amino acids. CDR3 residues: CASSPLTGADGYTF. The CDR3 region has the DNA TGTGCCAGCAGTCCCCTTACAGGGGCCGACGGCTACACCTTC.

The V gene is TRBV27, the J gene TRBJ2-2; unclear D gene. Germline assignment: CDR1 MNHEY and CDR2 SMNVEV (reference sequence). The CDR3 is 13 residues long. Trimming took 3 bases from V and 7 from J, leaving 9 bases between them. The CDR3 DNA reads as TGTGCCAGCAGTTTCGCATACAACGGGGAGCTGTTTTTT. It yields the protein CASSFAYNGELFF.

Notes on this clone: Other DNA sequences within the sample encode an identical CDR3. The chain joins TRBV18 to TRBJ2-5, with D maybe TRBD2 (6 bases). The ends were cut back, 6 bases at V and 1 base at J, with 9 bases in the middle. This CDR3 spans 13 amino acids. Per germline, CDR1 KGHSH and CDR2 LQKENI. CDR3 sequence (DNA): TGTGCCAGCTCCACCGGGGGCCAAGAGACCCAGTACTTC. Its translation: CASSTGGQETQYF.

This chain uses TRBV4-3 with TRBJ2-7; 9 positions agree with TRBD2. The CDR3 consists of 15 residues. J lost 2 bases, V lost 1 base, and 3 bases had no gene match. Germline-derived CDR1 and CDR2 are LGHNA and YSLEER. In DNA, the CDR3 is TGCGCCAGCAGCCAAGTCCTAGCGGGAACCTACGAGCAGTACTTC. It translates to CASSQVLAGTYEQYF.

The chain has TRBV2 and TRBJ2-7; maybe TRBD1 (6 bases). The CDR3 has 15 amino acids. Germline loops: CDR1 SNHLY, CDR2 FYNNEI. The V and J ends lost 4 bases and 5 bases respectively, with 18 bases between them. The chain's CDR3 is CASSGAIQGTDEQYF. The CDR3 coding sequence is TGTGCCAGCAGTGGGGCAATACAGGGCACCGACGAGCAGTACTTC.

V gene TRBV11-2 combines with J gene TRBJ2-7, with 8 positions matching TRBD1. Trimming at V came to 3 bases and at J to 3 bases, leaving 4 bases not matched to a gene. CDR3 length equals 14 residues. The germline V gene has CDR1 SGHAT and CDR2 FQNNGV. The CDR3 loop is CASSFGQGGYEQYF. Here the CDR3 DNA reads TGTGCCAGCAGCTTTGGACAGGGTGGCTACGAGCAGTACTTC. Combining the CDR3 with reference TRBV11-2 and TRBJ2-7 gives the whole variable domain EAGVAQSPRYKIIEKRQSVAFWCNPISGHATLYWYQQILGQGPKLLIQFQNNGVVDDSQLPKDRFSAERLKGVDSTLKIQPAKLEDSAVYLCASSFGQGGYEQYFGPGTRLTVT.

J is TRBJ2-7 and V is TRBV30; tentative D call: TRBD2 (6 bases). Trimming took off 0 bases at V and 6 bases at J, with 18 bases between the two ends. This CDR3 has 15 amino acids. Looked up from germline, CDR1 is GTSNPN and CDR2 is SVGIG (reference sequence). CDR3 nucleotide sequence: TGTGCCTGGAGTGTCCTGTCGGGGGAATCGAGCGAGCAGTACTTC. It translates to CAWSVLSGESSEQYF.

The genes are TRBV2 and TRBJ1-5; possibly TRBD1 for D (5 bases). Per germline, CDR1 SNHLY and CDR2 FYNNEI. Between the trimmed V and J ends, which lost 5 bases and 4 bases, there was a span of 12 bases. CDR3 length: 14 amino acids. CDR3 coding DNA: TGTGCCAGCAGTATCCAGGGTGGTAATCAGCCCCAGCATTTT. It is translated as CASSIQGGNQPQHF.

In its sample, this clone was seen a few times. Other DNA sequences within the sample encode an identical CDR3. V and J are TRBV28 and TRBJ1-2, with unresolved D. The V gene's germline CDR1 is MDHEN and CDR2 SYDVKM. Trimming removed 4 bases at V and 2 bases at J, with 2 bases between. CDR3 size: 11 residues. The chain's CDR3 is CASSSNYGYTF. DNA for the CDR3: TGTGCCAGCAGTTCCAACTATGGCTACACCTTC.

This clone came up a few times. The V call is TRBV7-2, the J call TRBJ2-3; D perhaps matches TRBD1 (6 bases). The germline CDR1 and CDR2 sequences are SGHTA and FQGNSA. This CDR3 contains 12 residues. V was shortened by 5 bases and J by 9 bases, with 12 bases between the two germline ends. The chain's CDR3 is CASSQDSWTQYF. CDR3 sequence (DNA): TGTGCCAGCAGCCAGGACAGTTGGACGCAGTATTTT.

V is TRBV19 and J is TRBJ1-2; D call uncertain. Trimming took off 6 bases at V and 4 bases at J, with 9 bases between the two ends. The CDR3 spans 12 residues. Per germline, CDR1 LNHDA and CDR2 SQIVND (reference sequence). CDR3 DNA sequence: TGTGCCAGTAGGACCGGGATCTATGGCTACACCTTC. It yields the protein CASRTGIYGYTF.

The chain joins TRBV10-3 to TRBJ1-5, with TRBD1 matching over 7 bases. CDR1 ENHRY and CDR2 SYGVKD come from the germline V gene. There are 17 residues in the CDR3. V lost 3 bases, J lost 7 bases, and 15 bases stayed unmatched. The CDR3 reads CAISEEGAGALRQPQHF. CDR3 sequence (DNA): TGTGCCATCAGTGAAGAGGGGGCAGGGGCTCTTCGGCAGCCCCAGCATTTT.

The chain links TRBV5-1 to TRBJ2-4; 7 bases are shared with TRBD1. The length of the CDR3 is 14 residues. Unmatched junction bases numbered 5, after V lost 4 bases and J lost 4 bases. CDR1 SGHRS and CDR2 YFSETQ come from the germline V gene. This chain's CDR3 is CASSPGQNKNIQYF. As DNA, the CDR3 is TGCGCCAGCAGCCCGGGACAGAATAAAAACATTCAGTACTTC.

This clone appeared once. The J gene is TRBJ2-3, the V gene TRBV4-2, with 9 bases aligning to TRBD2. Germline V lookup: CDR1 LGHNA, CDR2 YNFKEQ. The CDR3 is made up of 16 amino acids. Trimming took 1 base from V and 4 from J; bases not matched to a gene: 6. This CDR3 reads CASSQGWTSDADTQYF. The CDR3 DNA reads as TGTGCCAGCAGCCAAGGTTGGACTAGCGATGCAGATACGCAGTATTTT.

The J gene is TRBJ2-2, the V gene TRBV7-3; D might be TRBD2 (6 bases). Per germline, CDR1 SGHTA and CDR2 FQGTGA. The CDR3 has 15 residues. V dropped 5 bases and J dropped 4 bases, with 14 bases sitting between them. In DNA form, the CDR3 reads TGTGCCAGCAGCCAAGGCGGGGTGGCCACCGGGGAGCTGTTTTTT. Its translation is CASSQGGVATGELFF.

The J gene is TRBJ1-4, the V gene TRBV28, with a weak D call TRBD1 (5 bases). This CDR3 is 14 amino acids long. With 3 bases removed from V and 8 bases from J, the gap between germline ends came to 13 bases. CDR1 is MDHEN and CDR2 is SYDVKM in the germline V gene. CDR3 bases: TGTGCCAGCAGTTTGGGGCAGGGATGGGAAAAACTGTTTTTT. Protein sequence: CASSLGQGWEKLFF.

The chain recombines TRBV11-3 with TRBJ2-2; D perhaps matches TRBD2 (7 bases). From germline, CDR1 is SGHNT and CDR2 YENEEA. The CDR3 sequence is 15 residues long. Trimming stripped 7 bases from V and 3 bases from J, with 15 bases between. CDR3: CASTEQGGDTGELFF. The CDR3 bases are TGTGCCAGCACCGAACAGGGAGGGGACACCGGGGAGCTGTTTTTT.

A word on this clone: At one of its ends the junction is not consistent with the germline gene, which may arise from a read error. The chain couples TRBV6-1 to TRBJ1-5; D may be TRBD1 (5 bases). CDR1 is MNHNS and CDR2 is SASEGT in the germline V gene. The CDR3 is made up of 15 amino acids. This chain's CDR3 is CAGSEAGRGGQPQHF. Written as DNA, the CDR3 is TGTGCCGGCAGTGAAGCGGGTAGGGGTGGGCAGCCCCAGCATTTT.

V usage is TRBV28 and J usage is TRBJ2-6; 8 nucleotides match TRBD1. CDR1 and CDR2 from the germline V gene are MDHEN and SYDVKM. The V gene end was trimmed by 1 base and the J gene end by 1 base; junction bases not matched to a gene: 6. CDR3 length: 18 residues. The CDR3 nucleotides read TGTGCCAGCAGTTTATATCAGGGGGCTTCTTCTGGGGCCAACGTCCTGACTTTC. This encodes CASSLYQGASSGANVLTF.